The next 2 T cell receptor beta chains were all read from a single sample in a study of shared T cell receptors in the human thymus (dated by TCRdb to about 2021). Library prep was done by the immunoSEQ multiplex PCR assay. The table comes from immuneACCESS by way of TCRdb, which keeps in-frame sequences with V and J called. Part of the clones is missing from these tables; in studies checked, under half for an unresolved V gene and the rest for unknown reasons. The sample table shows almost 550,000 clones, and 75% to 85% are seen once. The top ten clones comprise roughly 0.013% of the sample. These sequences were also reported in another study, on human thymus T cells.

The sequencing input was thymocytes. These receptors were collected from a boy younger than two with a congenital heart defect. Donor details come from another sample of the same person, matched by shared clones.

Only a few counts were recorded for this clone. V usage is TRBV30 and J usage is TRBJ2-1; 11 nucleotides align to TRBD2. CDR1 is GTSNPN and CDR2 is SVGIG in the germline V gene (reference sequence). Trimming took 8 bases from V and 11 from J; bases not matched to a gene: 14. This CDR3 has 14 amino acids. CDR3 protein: CAAGLAGGPLKQFF. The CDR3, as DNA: TGTGCCGCTGGGTTAGCGGGAGGGCCGCTAAAGCAGTTCTTC.

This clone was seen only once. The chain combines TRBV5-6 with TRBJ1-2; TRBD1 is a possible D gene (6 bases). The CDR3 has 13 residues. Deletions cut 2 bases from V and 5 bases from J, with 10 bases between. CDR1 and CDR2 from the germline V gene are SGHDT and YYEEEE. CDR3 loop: CASSLLQGYGYTF. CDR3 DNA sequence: TGTGCCAGCAGCTTATTGCAGGGGTATGGCTACACCTTC.